This T cell receptor (beta chain) was captured by sequencing in a study of blood T cells in healthy people across ages. Then a second PCR, running about 7 to 11 cycles, was carried out with a sample-barcoded 5' primer and a J-beta primer mix. A single record per CDR3 protein comes from TCRdb applying MiXCR to the 5' RACE reads. The table shows 650,000 to 800,000 distinct CDR3 sequences, with roughly 44% occurring only once. The CDR3 runs to 15 residues. V dropped 5 bases and J dropped 4; count of bases not matched to a gene: 5. Germline loops: CDR1 SGHRS, CDR2 YFSETQ. The V gene is TRBV5-1, the J gene TRBJ2-1; the match to TRBD2 covers 11 bases. The sequenced material came from blood. The clonotype originates from a man aged 55 to 70 in good health. CDR3 loop: CASRQTSGDYNEQFF. Here the CDR3 DNA reads TGCGCCAGCAGACAGACTAGCGGGGATTACAATGAGCAGTTCTTC. The variable domain in full, with the rest retrieved from reference TRBV5-1 and TRBJ2-1, is KAGVTQTPRYLIKTRGQQVTLSCSPISGHRSVSWYQQTPGQGLQFLFEYFSETQRNKGNFPGRFSGRQFSNSRSEMNVSTLELGDSALYLCASRQTSGDYNEQFFGPGTRLTVL.